Listed below are T cell receptor beta chains from one sample, sequenced in a study of identical twins. TCRdb processed the 5' RACE reads anew with MiXCR; each CDR3 protein has one entry. The table includes roughly 710,000 distinct CDR3 sequences, 5.5% to 6.5% detected once. The sequenced sample consisted of naive T cells sorted from blood. These receptors originate from a man younger than 35 in good health. Both conserved end residues are part of each CDR3. The D gene is left open where the match is weak.

CDR3: CASSLVSLAAEAFF; V: TRBV7-9; D: NA
CDR3: CASSPPRGRDQPQHF; V: TRBV28; D: NA
CDR3: CSVAGLAEPDEQFF; V: TRBV29-1; D: TRBD2
CDR3: CSARGLSTDTQYF; V: TRBV20-1; D: NA
CDR3: CSVELPPGGENEQFF; V: TRBV29-1; D: NA
CDR3: CASTRLAGGLAGELFF; V: TRBV12-3/TRBV12-4; D: TRBD2
CDR3: CASSFLGRGATPTSDTQYF; V: TRBV6-5; D: TRBD2
CDR3: CASSQARYEQYF; V: TRBV4-2; D: NA
CDR3: CATSRVDRGNEQYF; V: TRBV15; D: TRBD1
CDR3: CASSVGSDEQYF; V: TRBV2; D: NA
CDR3: CSAKVSSYEQYF; V: TRBV20-1; D: NA
CDR3: CASSLLLAANTGELFF; V: TRBV27; D: TRBD2
CDR3: CASGDSSYEQYF; V: TRBV7-9; D: TRBD1
CDR3: CAISEGPHTDTQYF; V: TRBV10-3; D: NA
CDR3: CASSSGLAGNYEQYF; V: TRBV5-6; D: TRBD2
CDR3: CASSLRTAYEQYF; V: TRBV6-6; D: NA
CDR3: CASSLVWENTGELFF; V: TRBV7-6; D: NA
CDR3: CASSLAQSYQETQYF; V: TRBV5-5; D: NA
CDR3: CASSIFYSENIQYF; V: TRBV19; D: NA
CDR3: CSALTGAETQYF; V: TRBV20-1; D: TRBD1
CDR3: CATSDRGDRRPYEQYF; V: TRBV24-1; D: TRBD1
CDR3: CASSPGRLTQYF; V: TRBV9; D: NA
CDR3: CSASVAGASVGGELFF; V: TRBV20-1; D: TRBD2
CDR3: CATSKNQGFGNSPLHF; V: TRBV15; D: NA
CDR3: CASSLVGAGGGTDTQYF; V: TRBV7-2; D: TRBD2
CDR3: CASGLGQGYQETQYF; V: TRBV25-1; D: NA
CDR3: CASSLNEPPETQYF; V: TRBV7-9; D: NA
CDR3: CASSYGLAGGGSNEQFF; V: TRBV6-5; D: TRBD2
CDR3: CSATWGAEETQYF; V: TRBV20-1; D: NA
CDR3: CASSLTTGVGNQPQHF; V: TRBV27; D: TRBD1
CDR3: CASSYDRIYGYTF; V: TRBV6-5; D: NA
CDR3: CASTPGGLDYNEQFF; V: TRBV5-1; D: TRBD2
CDR3: CASSLRRLWGTTQYF; V: TRBV27; D: NA
CDR3: CASSLRADGYTF; V: TRBV11-3; D: NA
CDR3: CASSLADAGELFF; V: TRBV13; D: NA
CDR3: CASSYTRQPGELFF; V: TRBV6-5; D: NA
CDR3: CASSGGSTTEAFF; V: TRBV6-1; D: NA
CDR3: CASTPGGSQSYEQYF; V: TRBV5-1; D: TRBD2
CDR3: CASRTNYEQYF; V: TRBV6-6; D: NA
CDR3: CASSLYLAGSSTDTQYF; V: TRBV12-3/TRBV12-4; D: TRBD2
CDR3: CASTQGIYEQYF; V: TRBV6-2/TRBV6-3; D: NA
CDR3: CASRLAILNTEAFF; V: TRBV5-1; D: NA